This TCR beta chain was identified in a study of blood T cell repertoires in COVID-19. Study-wide background: Spain, Italy and the United States supplied samples that represented acute and convalescent COVID-19. PBMCs, B-cell-depleted T cells, or T cells provided the cDNA or gDNA that made up the material.

Study processing details: Reference gene primer amplification yielded estimated nucleated cell counts. Sequencing was performed with immunoSEQ multiplex PCR; in TCRdb, only in-frame clones are kept and a portion is missing. That table gives V, J and clone size, and the DNA gave D and trimming. The sample lists hundreds of thousands of clones; about 90% were seen once. Trimming at V came to 11 bases and at J to 4 bases, leaving 6 bases not matched to a gene. Germline V gives CDR1 MNHNY, CDR2 SVGAGI (reference sequence). The CDR3 covers 13 residues. Sequenced material: peripheral blood. V gene TRBV6-6 combines with J gene TRBJ1-3, with 9 bases identical to TRBD1. The receptor was isolated from a woman between 18 and 29 years old with acute or convalescent COVID-19. The CDR3 DNA follows: TGTGCCTCGTCAGGGACAGGGGGAAACACCATATATTTT. As protein: CASSGTGGNTIYF.